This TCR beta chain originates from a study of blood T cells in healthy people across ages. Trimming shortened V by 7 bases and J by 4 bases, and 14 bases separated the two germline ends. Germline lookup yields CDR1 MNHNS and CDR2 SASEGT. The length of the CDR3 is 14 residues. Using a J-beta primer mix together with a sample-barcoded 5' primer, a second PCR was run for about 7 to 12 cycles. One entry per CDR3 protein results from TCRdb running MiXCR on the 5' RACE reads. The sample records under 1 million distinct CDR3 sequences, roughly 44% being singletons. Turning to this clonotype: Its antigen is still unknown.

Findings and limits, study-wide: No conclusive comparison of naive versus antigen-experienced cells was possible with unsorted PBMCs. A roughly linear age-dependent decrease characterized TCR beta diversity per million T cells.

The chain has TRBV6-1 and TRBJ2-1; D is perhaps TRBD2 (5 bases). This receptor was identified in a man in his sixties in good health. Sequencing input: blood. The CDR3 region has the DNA TGTGCCAGCACCACGGGTCGCGGGTACAATGAGCAGTTCTTC. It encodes CASTTGRGYNEQFF.